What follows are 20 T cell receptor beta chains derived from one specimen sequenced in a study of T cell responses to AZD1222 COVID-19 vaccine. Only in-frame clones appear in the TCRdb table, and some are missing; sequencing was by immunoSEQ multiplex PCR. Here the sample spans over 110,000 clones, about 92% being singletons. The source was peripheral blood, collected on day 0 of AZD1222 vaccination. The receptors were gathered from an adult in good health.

The CDR3 region has the DNA TGTGCCAGCAGACGAGGGGGAAACACCATATATTTT. The encoded protein is CASRRGGNTIYF. The gene calls are TRBV12-3 or TRBV12-4 and TRBJ1-3; D is unresolved. V lost 6 bases to trimming and J lost 4 bases, with 7 bases between them. The CDR3 loop spans 12 amino acids.

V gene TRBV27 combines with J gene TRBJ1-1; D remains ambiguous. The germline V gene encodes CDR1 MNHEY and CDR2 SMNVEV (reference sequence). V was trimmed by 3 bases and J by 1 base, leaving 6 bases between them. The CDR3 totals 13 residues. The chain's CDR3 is CASSLPENTEAFF. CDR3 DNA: TGTGCCAGCAGTTTGCCAGAGAACACTGAAGCTTTCTTT.

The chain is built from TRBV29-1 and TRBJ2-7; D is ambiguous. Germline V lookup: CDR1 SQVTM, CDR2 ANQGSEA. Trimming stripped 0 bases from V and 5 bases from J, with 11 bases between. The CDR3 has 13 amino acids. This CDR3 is CSVEDAQIDEQYF. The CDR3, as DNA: TGCAGCGTTGAAGATGCTCAGATAGACGAGCAGTACTTC.

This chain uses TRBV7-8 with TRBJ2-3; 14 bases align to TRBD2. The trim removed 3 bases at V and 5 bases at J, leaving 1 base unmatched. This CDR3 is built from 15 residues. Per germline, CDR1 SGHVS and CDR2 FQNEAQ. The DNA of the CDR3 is TGTGCCAGCAGCTTGGGACTAGCGGGGGTAGATACGCAGTATTTT. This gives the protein CASSLGLAGVDTQYF.

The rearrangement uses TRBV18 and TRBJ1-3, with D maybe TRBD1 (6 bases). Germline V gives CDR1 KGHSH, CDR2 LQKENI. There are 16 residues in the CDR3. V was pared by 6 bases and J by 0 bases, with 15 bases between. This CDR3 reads CASSLQGAHSGNTIYF. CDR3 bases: TGTGCCAGCTCGCTACAGGGCGCCCACTCTGGAAACACCATATATTTT.

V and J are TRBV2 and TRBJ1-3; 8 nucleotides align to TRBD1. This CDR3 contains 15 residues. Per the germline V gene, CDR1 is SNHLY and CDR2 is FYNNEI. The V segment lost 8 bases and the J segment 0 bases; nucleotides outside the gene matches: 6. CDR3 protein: CASGRQGLSGNTIYF. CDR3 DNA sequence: TGTGCCAGCGGGAGACAGGGGCTCTCTGGAAACACCATATATTTT.

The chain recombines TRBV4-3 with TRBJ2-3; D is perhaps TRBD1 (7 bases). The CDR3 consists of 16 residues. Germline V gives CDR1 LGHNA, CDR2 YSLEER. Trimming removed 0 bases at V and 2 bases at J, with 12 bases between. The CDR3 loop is CASSQDIRGATDTQYF. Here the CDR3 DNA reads TGCGCCAGCAGCCAAGATATCAGGGGGGCCACAGATACGCAGTATTTT.

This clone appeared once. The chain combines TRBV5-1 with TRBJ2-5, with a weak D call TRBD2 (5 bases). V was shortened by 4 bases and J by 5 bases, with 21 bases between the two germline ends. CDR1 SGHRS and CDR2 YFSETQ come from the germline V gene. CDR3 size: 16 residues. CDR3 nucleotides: TGCGCCAGCAGCCCCGGGGTTTCGGGGTCCGGCGAGACCCAGTACTTC. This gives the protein CASSPGVSGSGETQYF.

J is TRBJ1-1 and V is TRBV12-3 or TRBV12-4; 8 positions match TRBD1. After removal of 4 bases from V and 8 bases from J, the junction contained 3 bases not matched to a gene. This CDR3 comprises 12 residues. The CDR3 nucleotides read TGTGCCAGCAGTTCAACAGGGGGAGAAGCTTTCTTT. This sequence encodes CASSSTGGEAFF.

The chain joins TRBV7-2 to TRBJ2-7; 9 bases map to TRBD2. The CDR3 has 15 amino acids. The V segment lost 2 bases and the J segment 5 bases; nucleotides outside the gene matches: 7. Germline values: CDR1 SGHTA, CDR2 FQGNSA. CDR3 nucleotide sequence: TGTGCCAGCAGCTTATGGACTAGCGTTCCCCACGAGCAGTACTTC. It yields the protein CASSLWTSVPHEQYF.

CDR3 bases: TGTGCCAGCAGCTTGGCCCGGACAGGGTGGAGCGAAAAACTGTTTTTT. This codes for CASSLARTGWSEKLFF. The J gene is TRBJ1-4, the V gene TRBV7-2; 8 bases map to TRBD1. The germline CDR1 and CDR2 sequences are SGHTA and FQGNSA. V shed 3 bases and J 8 bases; nucleotides not matched to a gene: 11. The CDR3 has 16 residues. The full variable domain, completed using reference TRBV7-2 and TRBJ1-4, is GAGVSQSPSNKVTEKGKDVELRCDPISGHTALYWYRQSLGQGLEFLIYFQGNSAPDKSGLPSDRFSAERTGGSVSTLTIQRTQQEDSAVYLCASSLARTGWSEKLFFGSGTQLSVL.

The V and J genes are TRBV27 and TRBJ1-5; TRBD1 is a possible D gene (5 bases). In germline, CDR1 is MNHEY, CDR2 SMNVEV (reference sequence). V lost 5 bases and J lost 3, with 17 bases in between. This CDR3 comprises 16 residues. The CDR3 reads CASSPQARTSNQPQHF. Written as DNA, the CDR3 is TGTGCCAGCAGTCCCCAGGCCCGGACATCCAATCAGCCCCAGCATTTT.

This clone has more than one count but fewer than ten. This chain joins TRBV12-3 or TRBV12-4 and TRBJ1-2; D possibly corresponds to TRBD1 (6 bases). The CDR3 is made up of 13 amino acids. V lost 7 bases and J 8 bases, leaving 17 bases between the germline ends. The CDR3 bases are TGTGCCAGCACCCTACGGGGGGGCGCGGGCTACACCTTC. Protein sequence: CASTLRGGAGYTF.

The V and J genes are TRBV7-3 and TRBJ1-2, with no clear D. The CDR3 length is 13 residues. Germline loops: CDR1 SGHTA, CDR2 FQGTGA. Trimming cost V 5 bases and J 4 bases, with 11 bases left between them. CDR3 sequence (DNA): TGTGCCAGCAGCCTAAGCAGAGGCTATGGCTACACCTTC. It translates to CASSLSRGYGYTF.

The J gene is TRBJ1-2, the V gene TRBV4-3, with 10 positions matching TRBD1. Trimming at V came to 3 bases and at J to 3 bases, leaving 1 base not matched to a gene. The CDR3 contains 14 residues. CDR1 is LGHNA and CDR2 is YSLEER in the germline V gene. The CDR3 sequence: CASSHGTGDYGYTF. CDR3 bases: TGCGCCAGCAGCCACGGGACAGGGGACTATGGCTACACCTTC.

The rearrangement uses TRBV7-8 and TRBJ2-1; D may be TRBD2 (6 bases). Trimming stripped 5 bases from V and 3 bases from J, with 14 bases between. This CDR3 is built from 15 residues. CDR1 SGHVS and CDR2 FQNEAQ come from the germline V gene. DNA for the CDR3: TGTGCCAGCAGCCCGGGACTCGTGAACTACAATGAGCAGTTCTTC. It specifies CASSPGLVNYNEQFF.

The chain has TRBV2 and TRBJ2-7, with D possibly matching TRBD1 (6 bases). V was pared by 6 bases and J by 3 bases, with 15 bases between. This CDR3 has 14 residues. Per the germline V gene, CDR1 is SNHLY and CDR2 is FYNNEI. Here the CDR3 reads CASRTDRNYYEQYF. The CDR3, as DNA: TGTGCCAGCAGGACCGACAGGAACTACTACGAGCAGTACTTC.

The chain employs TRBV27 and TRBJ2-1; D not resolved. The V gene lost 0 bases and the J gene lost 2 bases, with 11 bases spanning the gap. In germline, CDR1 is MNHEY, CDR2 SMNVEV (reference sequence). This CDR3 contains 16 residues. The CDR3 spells CASSLSGLKTYNEQFF. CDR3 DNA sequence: TGTGCCAGCAGTTTATCCGGGTTGAAAACCTACAATGAGCAGTTCTTC.

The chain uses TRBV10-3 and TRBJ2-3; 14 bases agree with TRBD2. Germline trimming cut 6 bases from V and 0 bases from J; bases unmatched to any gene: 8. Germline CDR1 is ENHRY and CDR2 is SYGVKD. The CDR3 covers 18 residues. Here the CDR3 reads CAIRDPGLAGESTDTQYF. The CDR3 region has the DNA TGTGCCATCAGGGACCCGGGACTAGCGGGAGAGAGCACAGATACGCAGTATTTT.

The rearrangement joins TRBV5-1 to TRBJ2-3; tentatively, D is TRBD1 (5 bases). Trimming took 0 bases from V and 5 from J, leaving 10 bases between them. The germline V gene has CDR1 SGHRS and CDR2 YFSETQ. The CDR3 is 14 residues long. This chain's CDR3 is CASSLAGQGDTQYF. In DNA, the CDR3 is TGCGCCAGCAGCTTGGCAGGCCAGGGAGATACGCAGTATTTT.